This T cell receptor beta chain was observed in a study of regulatory T cells in long-lasting Graves disease. Time point: persistent/refractory GD, antithyroid drugs over 5 years with positive TRAb. The TCR library was made from RNA extracted from PBMCs. CDR3 length: 17 residues. V was cut by 2 bases and J by 0 bases, with 11 bases left in between. Germline CDR1 and CDR2: KGHSH and LQKENI. Building of the TCR beta libraries involved iRepertoire HTBI primers and Arm-PCR of CDR3 regions. TCRdb processed the multiplex PCR reads anew with MiXCR; each CDR3 protein has one entry. The sample carries under 500,000 distinct CDR3 sequences, about 20% recorded once. This clonotype occurred a few times.

The chain couples TRBV18 to TRBJ2-6; maybe TRBD1 (6 bases). The sample here was peripheral blood mononuclear cells (PBMCs), taken when the disease was refractory, from a patient treated with antithyroid drugs. The sequence came from a female donor with Graves disease. The CDR3 bases are TGTGCCAGCTCACCAAAGGACAGAATCTCTGGGGCCAACGTCCTGACTTTC. Encoded protein: CASSPKDRISGANVLTF.